This is a list of T cell receptor beta chains from one sample in a study of breast tumors, draining lymph nodes, adjacent tissues. Via MiXCR, TCRdb re-called the multiplex PCR reads, giving one row per CDR3 protein. The repertoire holds around 100,000 distinct CDR3 sequences, with around 20% as singletons. Material: axillary lymph node tissue. The receptors come from a female donor with breast cancer. Some clones in this sample may be carry-over from other donors' samples. The CDR3 runs from the conserved cysteine through the conserved F or W. A D gene is named only where the DNA matches it firmly. The listing skips clone size in some rows; elsewhere it reads once, few, many or a size class.

d_call: -; v_call: TRBV4-1; j_call: TRBJ1-2; clone_size: many; cdr3_aa: CASSQEARNGYTF; cdr3_nt: TGCGCCAGCAGCCAAGAAGCCCGGAATGGCTACACCTTC
d_call: TRBD2; v_call: TRBV6-1; j_call: TRBJ2-7; clone_size: many; cdr3_aa: CASSEKVISGRGYF; cdr3_nt: TGTGCCAGCAGTGAAAAGGTGATAAGCGGGAGGGGGTACTTC
d_call: -; v_call: TRBV5-6; j_call: TRBJ1-4; clone_size: few; cdr3_aa: CASNRGGREKLFF; cdr3_nt: TGTGCCAGCAACCGGGGGGGACGTGAAAAACTGTTTTTT
d_call: TRBD1; v_call: TRBV5-1; j_call: TRBJ1-4; clone_size: many; cdr3_aa: CASSTGQTNEKLFF; cdr3_nt: TGCGCCAGCAGCACGGGACAGACTAATGAAAAACTGTTTTTT
d_call: -; v_call: TRBV6-5; j_call: TRBJ1-2; clone_size: many; cdr3_aa: CASSYSPRGRLGYTF; cdr3_nt: TGTGCCAGCAGTTACTCGCCTCGGGGGCGCTTGGGCTACACCTTC
d_call: TRBD1; v_call: TRBV5-4; j_call: TRBJ2-6; clone_size: few; cdr3_aa: CASSRDRGQSSGANVLTF; cdr3_nt: TGTGCCAGCAGCAGGGACAGGGGCCAAAGCTCTGGGGCCAACGTCCTGACTTTC
d_call: TRBD2; v_call: TRBV14; j_call: TRBJ2-1; clone_size: many; cdr3_aa: CASSQDPALSGGNNEQFF; cdr3_nt: TGTGCCAGCAGCCAAGATCCCGCTTTGTCGGGAGGCAACAATGAGCAGTTCTTC
d_call: -; v_call: TRBV4-1; j_call: TRBJ2-1; clone_size: many; cdr3_aa: CASSRYLSDTYNEQFF; cdr3_nt: TGCGCCAGCAGCCGGTACCTCTCGGACACCTACAATGAGCAGTTCTTC
d_call: TRBD1; v_call: TRBV12-3/TRBV12-4; j_call: TRBJ2-7; clone_size: many; cdr3_aa: CASRSTGRLEQYF; cdr3_nt: TGTGCCAGCAGATCGACAGGGCGGCTCGAGCAGTACTTC
d_call: TRBD1; v_call: TRBV9; j_call: TRBJ2-1; clone_size: many; cdr3_aa: CASSPTTGNGEQFF; cdr3_nt: TGTGCCAGCAGCCCGACGACAGGGAACGGTGAGCAGTTCTTC
d_call: TRBD2; v_call: TRBV5-1; j_call: TRBJ2-1; clone_size: many; cdr3_aa: CASSLASGAYNEQFF; cdr3_nt: TGCGCCAGCAGCTTAGCTAGCGGGGCCTACAATGAGCAGTTCTTC
d_call: TRBD2; v_call: TRBV19; j_call: TRBJ2-3; clone_size: many; cdr3_aa: CASSISGGSGNTQYF; cdr3_nt: TGTGCCAGTAGTATCAGCGGCGGGAGTGGGAATACGCAGTATTTT
d_call: -; v_call: TRBV24-1; j_call: TRBJ2-1; clone_size: many; cdr3_aa: CATSDGPNPSLSYNEQFF; cdr3_nt: TGTGCCACCAGTGACGGTCCGAATCCGAGTCTTAGCTACAATGAGCAGTTCTTC
d_call: -; v_call: TRBV25-1; j_call: TRBJ2-1; clone_size: many; cdr3_aa: CASSEYWGAGHNEQFF; cdr3_nt: TGTGCCAGCAGTGAATATTGGGGGGCGGGTCACAATGAGCAGTTCTTC
d_call: TRBD1; v_call: TRBV24-1; j_call: TRBJ2-3; clone_size: -; cdr3_aa: CATGTGMADTQYF; cdr3_nt: TGTGCCACAGGGACAGGGATGGCAGATACGCAGTATTTT
d_call: -; v_call: TRBV11-2; j_call: TRBJ2-1; clone_size: many; cdr3_aa: CASSSPASEQFF; cdr3_nt: TGTGCCAGCAGCTCCCCTGCGAGTGAGCAGTTCTTC
d_call: -; v_call: TRBV2; j_call: TRBJ1-6; clone_size: many; cdr3_aa: CASSGGGTGRRGLRSPLHF; cdr3_nt: TGTGCCAGCAGTGGAGGTGGTACAGGGCGGAGGGGGTTAAGGTCACCCCTCCACTTT
d_call: TRBD2; v_call: TRBV6-1; j_call: TRBJ2-1; clone_size: many; cdr3_aa: CASRWLAGGQNEQFF; cdr3_nt: TGTGCCAGCAGATGGCTAGCGGGGGGGCAAAATGAGCAGTTCTTC
d_call: TRBD1; v_call: TRBV20-1; j_call: TRBJ2-2; clone_size: many; cdr3_aa: CSVGQGPGELFF; cdr3_nt: TGCAGTGTGGGACAGGGGCCCGGGGAGCTGTTTTTT
d_call: -; v_call: TRBV7-6; j_call: TRBJ2-7; clone_size: many; cdr3_aa: CASSRGQHSYEQYF; cdr3_nt: TGTGCCAGCAGCCGAGGACAGCACTCCTACGAGCAGTACTTC
d_call: -; v_call: TRBV5-6; j_call: TRBJ2-3; clone_size: many; cdr3_aa: CASSFLTGTDTQYF; cdr3_nt: TGTGCCAGCAGCTTCCTAACAGGGACAGATACGCAGTATTTT
d_call: -; v_call: TRBV6-1; j_call: TRBJ1-2; clone_size: many; cdr3_aa: CASSPQTTSYGYTF; cdr3_nt: TGTGCCAGCAGTCCCCAGACAACTTCCTATGGCTACACCTTC
d_call: -; v_call: TRBV19; j_call: TRBJ1-2; clone_size: many; cdr3_aa: CASREQGMDDYTF; cdr3_nt: TGTGCCAGTAGAGAACAAGGTATGGATGACTACACCTTC
d_call: TRBD1; v_call: TRBV7-3; j_call: TRBJ2-1; clone_size: many; cdr3_aa: CASSFGGTGARNEQFF; cdr3_nt: TGTGCCAGCAGCTTCGGCGGGACAGGGGCCCGGAATGAGCAGTTCTTC
d_call: -; v_call: TRBV6-5; j_call: TRBJ1-1; clone_size: -; cdr3_aa: CASSLQGPTGEAFF; cdr3_nt: TGTGCCAGCAGCTTACAGGGTCCGACAGGCGAAGCTTTCTTT
d_call: -; v_call: TRBV9; j_call: TRBJ1-2; clone_size: many; cdr3_aa: CASSVGDAINYGYTF; cdr3_nt: TGTGCCAGCAGCGTCGGGGACGCCATTAACTATGGCTACACCTTC
d_call: TRBD1; v_call: TRBV11-2; j_call: TRBJ1-5; clone_size: many; cdr3_aa: CASSLGGQGQPQHF; cdr3_nt: TGTGCCAGCAGCTTAGGTGGACAGGGACAGCCCCAGCATTTT
d_call: -; v_call: TRBV6-6; j_call: TRBJ2-7; clone_size: many; cdr3_aa: CASRRTIEYEQYF; cdr3_nt: TGTGCCAGCCGTCGGACAATAGAATACGAGCAGTACTTC
d_call: -; v_call: TRBV20-1; j_call: TRBJ2-3; clone_size: many; cdr3_aa: CSARDNRDPTDTQYF; cdr3_nt: TGCAGTGCTAGAGATAACCGGGACCCCACAGATACGCAGTATTTT
d_call: -; v_call: TRBV9; j_call: TRBJ1-4; clone_size: -; cdr3_aa: CASSVGGGDEKLFF; cdr3_nt: TGTGCCAGCAGCGTGGGAGGCGGGGATGAAAAACTGTTTTTT
d_call: -; v_call: TRBV12-3/TRBV12-4; j_call: TRBJ2-5; clone_size: many; cdr3_aa: CASSFGTPQETQYF; cdr3_nt: TGTGCCAGCAGTTTTGGGACACCCCAAGAGACCCAGTACTTC
d_call: -; v_call: TRBV15; j_call: TRBJ1-4; clone_size: many; cdr3_aa: CATSRDRVVEKLFF; cdr3_nt: TGTGCCACCAGCAGAGACAGGGTAGTTGAAAAACTGTTTTTT
d_call: -; v_call: TRBV20-1; j_call: TRBJ1-1; clone_size: -; cdr3_aa: CSARDLRGNTEAFF; cdr3_nt: TGCAGTGCTAGAGACCTAAGGGGGAACACTGAAGCTTTCTTT
d_call: -; v_call: TRBV9; j_call: TRBJ1-3; clone_size: many; cdr3_aa: CASSSRPSSGNTIYF; cdr3_nt: TGTGCCAGCAGCTCACGACCGAGCTCTGGAAACACCATATATTTT
d_call: -; v_call: TRBV18; j_call: TRBJ2-7; clone_size: -; cdr3_aa: CASSPLRGAPTYEQYF; cdr3_nt: TGTGCCAGCTCACCACTAAGGGGGGCGCCTACCTACGAGCAGTACTTC
d_call: TRBD2; v_call: TRBV5-8; j_call: TRBJ2-3; clone_size: many; cdr3_aa: CASSSWTSGGSDTQYF; cdr3_nt: TGTGCCAGCAGCTCGTGGACTAGCGGGGGGTCAGATACGCAGTATTTT
d_call: -; v_call: TRBV29-1; j_call: TRBJ2-5; clone_size: many; cdr3_aa: CSVGELGTEQETQYF; cdr3_nt: TGCAGCGTTGGAGAACTAGGGACGGAGCAAGAGACCCAGTACTTC
d_call: -; v_call: TRBV11-3; j_call: TRBJ1-6; clone_size: many; cdr3_aa: CASSPGGVMYSPLHF; cdr3_nt: TGTGCCAGCAGCCCCGGGGGGGTTATGTATTCACCCCTCCACTTT
d_call: -; v_call: TRBV24-1; j_call: TRBJ1-2; clone_size: -; cdr3_aa: CATSIGDYGYTF; cdr3_nt: TGTGCCACCAGTATCGGGGATTATGGCTACACCTTC
d_call: -; v_call: TRBV19; j_call: TRBJ1-1; clone_size: -; cdr3_aa: CASSIGERNTEAFF; cdr3_nt: TGTGCCAGTAGTATAGGGGAAAGAAACACTGAAGCTTTCTTT
d_call: -; v_call: TRBV4-1; j_call: TRBJ2-7; clone_size: many; cdr3_aa: CASSQEGGAEQYF; cdr3_nt: TGCGCCAGCAGCCAAGAAGGAGGGGCCGAGCAGTACTTC
d_call: -; v_call: TRBV28; j_call: TRBJ2-7; clone_size: few; cdr3_aa: CAGRGSYEQYF; cdr3_nt: TGTGCCGGCAGGGGCTCCTACGAGCAGTACTTC
d_call: -; v_call: TRBV9; j_call: TRBJ1-3; clone_size: many; cdr3_aa: CASSANSVGNTIYF; cdr3_nt: TGTGCCAGCAGCGCCAACTCCGTCGGAAACACCATATATTTT
d_call: -; v_call: TRBV4-2; j_call: TRBJ1-3; clone_size: many; cdr3_aa: CASSQSTGTTGNTIYF; cdr3_nt: TGTGCCAGCAGCCAGAGTACCGGGACTACTGGAAACACCATATATTTT
d_call: -; v_call: TRBV5-6; j_call: TRBJ1-6; clone_size: many; cdr3_aa: CASSLVRTVYNSPLHF; cdr3_nt: TGTGCCAGCAGCTTGGTGAGGACGGTCTATAATTCACCCCTCCACTTT
d_call: -; v_call: TRBV7-8; j_call: TRBJ1-3; clone_size: many; cdr3_aa: CASSSASWGSGNTIYF; cdr3_nt: TGTGCCAGCAGCTCAGCGTCTTGGGGCTCTGGAAACACCATATATTTT
d_call: -; v_call: TRBV5-6; j_call: TRBJ1-6; clone_size: many; cdr3_aa: CASSRDPSSYNSPLHF; cdr3_nt: TGTGCCAGCAGTCGGGACCCCAGCTCCTATAATTCACCCCTCCACTTT
d_call: -; v_call: TRBV5-1; j_call: TRBJ2-7; clone_size: many; cdr3_aa: CASSLVGTESYEQYF; cdr3_nt: TGCGCCAGCAGCTTGGTAGGGACGGAGTCGTACGAGCAGTACTTC
d_call: -; v_call: TRBV20-1; j_call: TRBJ2-5; clone_size: many; cdr3_aa: CSARDRWIVQETQYF; cdr3_nt: TGCAGTGCTAGAGATAGGTGGATCGTCCAAGAGACCCAGTACTTC
d_call: -; v_call: TRBV7-9; j_call: TRBJ2-1; clone_size: many; cdr3_aa: CASSPAPLSYNEQFF; cdr3_nt: TGTGCCAGCAGCCCCGCTCCGTTGTCCTACAATGAGCAGTTCTTC
d_call: -; v_call: TRBV2; j_call: TRBJ2-3; clone_size: many; cdr3_aa: CASMSRPADTQYF; cdr3_nt: TGTGCCAGCATGTCGAGGCCCGCAGATACGCAGTATTTT
d_call: TRBD1; v_call: TRBV4-1; j_call: TRBJ2-5; clone_size: many; cdr3_aa: CASSHPGQGRETQYF; cdr3_nt: TGCGCCAGCAGCCACCCGGGACAGGGAAGGGAGACCCAGTACTTC
d_call: -; v_call: TRBV6-4; j_call: TRBJ2-1; clone_size: many; cdr3_aa: CASSDLNQQFF; cdr3_nt: TGTGCCAGCAGTGACTTAAATCAGCAGTTCTTC
d_call: -; v_call: TRBV5-6; j_call: TRBJ1-5; clone_size: many; cdr3_aa: CASSDGPGEGPQHF; cdr3_nt: TGTGCCAGCAGCGATGGCCCCGGAGAGGGGCCCCAGCATTTT
d_call: TRBD1; v_call: TRBV30; j_call: TRBJ1-6; clone_size: -; cdr3_aa: CAWSRGQGYNPPLHF; cdr3_nt: TGTGCCTGGAGCCGGGGACAGGGATATAATCCACCCCTCCACTTT
d_call: TRBD1; v_call: TRBV30; j_call: TRBJ2-1; clone_size: many; cdr3_aa: CAWTSRDRQFF; cdr3_nt: TGTGCCTGGACAAGCCGGGACAGACAGTTCTTC
d_call: TRBD1; v_call: TRBV5-6; j_call: TRBJ2-6; clone_size: many; cdr3_aa: CASSGKRQGYMSGANVLTF; cdr3_nt: TGTGCCAGCAGCGGTAAGCGACAGGGGTACATGTCTGGGGCCAACGTCCTGACTTTC
d_call: -; v_call: TRBV3-1; j_call: TRBJ1-2; clone_size: many; cdr3_aa: CASSQDGGGGLGGYTF; cdr3_nt: TGTGCCAGCAGCCAAGATGGGGGGGGTGGCCTAGGAGGCTACACCTTC
d_call: -; v_call: TRBV20-1; j_call: TRBJ2-4; clone_size: -; cdr3_aa: CSAWDMSKGIQYF; cdr3_nt: TGCAGTGCTTGGGACATGTCGAAGGGCATTCAGTACTTC
d_call: TRBD1; v_call: TRBV7-3; j_call: TRBJ2-7; clone_size: many; cdr3_aa: CASSLSTGIEQYF; cdr3_nt: TGTGCCAGCAGCTTATCGACAGGGATAGAGCAGTACTTC